This T cell receptor beta chain emerged from a study of vaccination and CD4 T cells after COVID-19. In the study overall: Post-vaccination samples were procured at a median of around 78 days following dose two (range 14 to 241).

The treatment: 10-day PBMC culture with coronavirus spike peptide pools or control peptides (ViraFEST assay). Worth noting for this clonotype: What it binds is unknown.

With the Oncomine TCR Beta short-read assay, DNA from cultured CD4+ T cells was sequenced. TCRdb itself ran the PCR reads through MiXCR, one entry per CDR3 protein. The sample holds 20,000 to 25,000 distinct CDR3 sequences; around two thirds are singletons and the top ten take more than 20%. Broader study findings: Median SARS-CoV-2-reactive clonotype numbers went up from approximately 21 to 40, but not significantly. Analysis of convalescent patients found that 304 of 307 vaccine-specific clones were spike mono-reactive.

This specimen was CD4+ T cells from blood, cultured in vitro, taken before SARS-CoV-2 vaccination. This clonotype originated in a human donor who received a COVID-19 vaccine.

The DNA for the CDR3 is TGTGCCAGCCTTCCATTTCGGACAACTCCTAACTATGGCTACACCTTC. It encodes CASLPFRTTPNYGYTF. The rearrangement links TRBV27 to TRBJ1-2; a possible D gene is TRBD1 (5 bases). The germline gives CDR1 MNHEY, CDR2 SMNVEV (reference sequence). The CDR3 runs 16 residues. V shed 8 bases and J shed 0 bases, with 19 bases lying between them.